Shown below are 14 T cell receptor beta chains from a single sample sequenced in a study of blood T cell repertoires in COVID-19. Sequencing was performed with immunoSEQ multiplex PCR; in TCRdb, only in-frame clones are kept and a portion is missing. The sample gives over 95,000 clones, 80% to 90% of which show up once; 15% to 20% is in the top ten. Sequencing used peripheral blood. The receptor source for this set is a human donor with acute or convalescent COVID-19. The donor label of this sample is uncertain.

V gene TRBV9 combines with J gene TRBJ2-1; 7 bases are shared with TRBD2. The CDR3 consists of 16 residues. With 3 bases clipped from V and 7 bases from J, the junction kept 13 bases outside the gene matches. CDR1 is SGDLS and CDR2 is YYNGEE in the germline V gene. DNA of the CDR3: TGTGCCAGCAGCGAGAGGGGCCAAGCGGGGTCGAATGAGCAGTTCTTC. Its protein product is CASSERGQAGSNEQFF.

V usage is TRBV21-1 and J usage is TRBJ2-7; the DNA was not used to check the table's D call, TRBD2. TRBV21-1 is annotated as a pseudogene. This CDR3 has 14 residues. CDR3 bases: TGTGCCAGCAGCAGGGAGGCGGCGGACAACGAGCAGTACTTC. Amino acid sequence: CASSREAADNEQYF.

The chain carries TRBV19 and TRBJ2-2, with TRBD2 identical over 10 bases. Germline assignment: CDR1 LNHDA and CDR2 SQIVND (reference sequence). V lost 3 bases, J lost 7 bases, and 5 bases stayed unmatched. This CDR3 has 15 amino acids. CDR3 DNA: TGTGCCAGTAGTATGAGCGGGAGGGCCGTCGGGGAGCTGTTTTTT. Its translation: CASSMSGRAVGELFF. Drawing the rest from reference TRBV19 and TRBJ2-2, the complete variable domain is DGGITQSPKYLFRKEGQNVTLSCEQNLNHDAMYWYRQDPGQGLRLIYYSQIVNDFQKGDIAEGYSVSREKKESFPLTVTSAQKNPTAFYLCASSMSGRAVGELFFGEGSRLTVL.

The CDR3 sequence: CASTPGQGSDTQYF. CDR3 in DNA: TGTGCCAGTACCCCGGGACAGGGTTCAGATACGCAGTATTTT. J is TRBJ2-3 and V is TRBV5-6; TRBD1 matches 9 bases. The CDR3 covers 14 residues. Germline CDR1 reads SGHDT; CDR2 reads YYEEEE. V shed 8 bases and J 4 bases; nucleotides not matched to a gene: 8.

The rearrangement links TRBV5-6 to TRBJ2-5; 7 bases match TRBD1. Looked up from germline, CDR1 is SGHDT and CDR2 is YYEEEE. This CDR3 comprises 14 residues. The junction had 5 bases not matched to a gene; V was cut back by 3 bases and J by 3 bases. This CDR3 reads CASSSTGNEETQYF. In nucleotides, the CDR3 is TGTGCCAGCAGCTCGACAGGGAATGAAGAGACCCAGTACTTC.

This clone appeared once. This chain links TRBV25-1 with TRBJ1-1, with TRBD1 as a possible D gene (6 bases). Germline V gives CDR1 MGHDK, CDR2 SYGVNS. The V end was cut by 6 bases, the J end by 7 bases, with 12 bases between. The CDR3 extends over 12 amino acids. CDR3 sequence reads: CASRPTQGEAFF. CDR3 nucleotides: TGTGCCAGCAGACCAACACAGGGTGAAGCTTTCTTT.

V gene TRBV18 combines with J gene TRBJ1-1; 7 bases are a match to TRBD1. Trimming removed 1 base from V and 4 bases from J; junction bases left unmatched: 3. The germline gives CDR1 KGHSH, CDR2 LQKENI. This CDR3 contains 14 residues. The CDR3 loop is CASSPLQGGTEAFF. For the CDR3, the DNA is TGTGCCAGCTCACCACTGCAGGGGGGCACTGAAGCTTTCTTT.

This chain joins TRBV21-1 and TRBJ2-5; the table's D call, TRBD1, was not checked against the DNA. TRBV21-1 is given as a pseudogene. This CDR3 is 14 amino acids long. Written as DNA, the CDR3 is TGTGCCAGCAGCATTCGGGACAGTCAAGAGACCCAGTACTTC. Residues: CASSIRDSQETQYF.

This sequence joins TRBV7-9 and TRBJ1-2; 8 bases agree with TRBD1. The trim removed 6 bases at V and 7 bases at J, leaving 13 bases unmatched. Germline CDR1 reads SEHNR; CDR2 reads FQNEAQ (reference sequence). The CDR3 has 15 residues. The DNA of the CDR3 is TGTGCCAGCAGGCCCCCTAACGCAGGGGGCCGTGGCTACACCTTC. Translated: CASRPPNAGGRGYTF. Drawing the rest from reference TRBV7-9 and TRBJ1-2, the complete variable domain is DTGVSQNPRHKITKRGQNVTFRCDPISEHNRLYWYRQTLGQGPEFLTYFQNEAQLEKSRLLSDRFSAERPKGSFSTLEIQRTEQGDSAMYLCASRPPNAGGRGYTFGSGTRLTVV.

The chain links TRBV2 to TRBJ1-3; D call uncertain. CDR3 length: 14 residues. Germline values: CDR1 SNHLY, CDR2 FYNNEI. V was shortened by 5 bases and J by 12 bases, with 20 bases between the two germline ends. CDR3 in amino acids: CASSTLDGGAGIYF. The CDR3 DNA follows: TGTGCCAGCAGTACCCTGGACGGAGGTGCTGGCATATATTTT.

The V call is TRBV10-3, the J call TRBJ2-5; TRBD2 matches at 10 bases. The J segment lost 6 bases and the V segment lost 5 bases, leaving 9 bases of the junction unmatched. Germline CDR1 is ENHRY and CDR2 is SYGVKD. The CDR3 is 15 amino acids. The CDR3 nucleotides are TGTGCCATCAGTACCGGGACTAGCGTTCAAAAGACCCAGTACTTC. It is translated as CAISTGTSVQKTQYF.

This chain uses TRBV6-2 or TRBV6-3 with TRBJ2-7; tentatively, D is TRBD2 (6 bases). The germline V gene has CDR1 MNHEY and CDR2 SVGEGT. V lost 4 bases to trimming and J lost 6 bases, with 16 bases between them. The length of the CDR3 is 14 residues. The CDR3 sequence: CASSFGTGGGEQYF. In DNA form, the CDR3 reads TGTGCCAGCAGTTTCGGGACTGGGGGAGGCGAGCAGTACTTC.

This chain links TRBV11-1 with TRBJ1-6; TRBD1 agrees at 10 bases. J lost 7 bases, V lost 5 bases, and 2 bases had no gene match. The CDR3 consists of 14 residues. Germline CDR1 is SGHAT and CDR2 is FQDESV (reference sequence). The CDR3 DNA reads as TGTGCCAGCAGCCCGGGACAGGGGAATTCACCCCTCCACTTT. This encodes CASSPGQGNSPLHF.

The CDR3 region has the DNA TGTGCCAGCAGTTTAGGCCGAGGGGGCGGCGGCTACACCTTC. Translated: CASSLGRGGGGYTF. The chain couples TRBV28 to TRBJ1-2, with TRBD1 matching over 7 bases. The V segment lost 2 bases and the J segment 8 bases; nucleotides outside the gene matches: 8. Germline-derived CDR1 and CDR2 are MDHEN and SYDVKM. The CDR3 has 14 amino acids.